The 17 T cell receptor beta chains listed next were all sequenced from one sample in a study of blood T cell repertoires in COVID-19. Method: immunoSEQ multiplex PCR; TCRdb's copy keeps in-frame clones and lacks some. This sample has around 140,000 clones, with around 83% found just once. Material: peripheral blood. The receptors were gathered from a man aged 55 to 70 with active or convalescent COVID-19.

The chain recombines TRBV25-1 with TRBJ1-1; the D gene is possibly TRBD1 (5 bases). The V end was cut by 0 bases, the J end by 0 bases, with 11 bases between. The CDR3 has 16 amino acids. CDR1 is MGHDK and CDR2 is SYGVNS in the germline V gene. This CDR3 reads CASSEYDSLMNTEAFF. The CDR3 DNA reads as TGTGCCAGCAGTGAATACGACAGCCTTATGAACACTGAAGCTTTCTTT.

This sequence joins TRBV19 and TRBJ1-2, with a possible D match to TRBD1 (6 bases). V was cut by 8 bases and J by 1 base, with 17 bases left in between. The germline V gene has CDR1 LNHDA and CDR2 SQIVND (reference sequence). The CDR3 has 15 amino acids. CDR3: CASGMGALINYGYTF. The DNA for the CDR3 is TGTGCCAGTGGAATGGGGGCCTTAATTAACTATGGCTACACCTTC.

This chain joins TRBV9 and TRBJ1-4; D is ambiguous. V lost 0 bases and J 5 bases, leaving 8 bases between the germline ends. This CDR3 spans 14 amino acids. Germline V gene sequence: CDR1 SGDLS, CDR2 YYNGEE. In DNA, the CDR3 is TGTGCCAGCAGCGTAGGGCTAGTGAATGAAAAACTGTTTTTT. It encodes CASSVGLVNEKLFF.

The genes are TRBV25-1 and TRBJ2-2, with TRBD1 matching 7 bases. Germline CDR1 and CDR2: MGHDK and SYGVNS. The CDR3 is made up of 16 amino acids. Losses at the gene ends were 5 bases for V and 0 bases for J; bases not matched to a gene: 6. The CDR3 loop reads CASSSGQGANTGELFF. CDR3 in DNA: TGTGCCAGCAGTTCTGGTCAGGGGGCGAACACCGGGGAGCTGTTTTTT.

The chain has TRBV6-2 or TRBV6-3 and TRBJ2-3, with D perhaps matching TRBD2 (5 bases). Germline CDR1 MNHEY, CDR2 SVGEGT. This CDR3 is 15 amino acids long. Trimming removed 5 bases at V and 0 bases at J, with 12 bases between. The CDR3 region is CASSPGLASTDTQYF. The CDR3 DNA sequence: TGTGCCAGCAGTCCCGGCCTAGCTAGCACAGATACGCAGTATTTT.

V is TRBV7-8 and J is TRBJ1-5; TRBD1 agrees at 7 bases. Germline V gene lookup returns CDR1 SGHVS and CDR2 FQNEAQ. Unmatched junction bases numbered 7, after V lost 5 bases and J lost 3 bases. This CDR3 has 15 residues. CDR3 sequence: CASSLLDRANQPQHF. The CDR3 nucleotides read TGTGCCAGCAGCCTTCTCGACAGGGCCAATCAGCCCCAGCATTTT.

The chain joins TRBV5-1 to TRBJ1-5; D is unresolved. The CDR3 spans 14 residues. Trimming removed 0 bases at V and 8 bases at J, with 12 bases between. Germline V lookup: CDR1 SGHRS, CDR2 YFSETQ. This chain's CDR3 is CASSLAPTGEPQHF. DNA for the CDR3: TGCGCCAGCAGCTTGGCCCCGACGGGAGAGCCCCAGCATTTT.

The chain joins TRBV6-5 to TRBJ1-5; 7 bases agree with TRBD1. Germline values: CDR1 MNHEY, CDR2 SVGAGI. CDR3 size: 14 residues. The V gene end was trimmed by 6 bases and the J gene end by 6 bases; junction bases not matched to a gene: 8. This CDR3 is CASRQGSVTQPQHF. DNA for the CDR3: TGTGCCAGCAGACAGGGGTCGGTGACTCAGCCCCAGCATTTT.

The chain carries TRBV27 and TRBJ2-2, with TRBD2 matching 8 bases. CDR3 length equals 13 residues. Trimming at V came to 9 bases and at J to 5 bases, leaving 5 bases not matched to a gene. Germline V gene sequence: CDR1 MNHEY, CDR2 SMNVEV (reference sequence). The CDR3 loop is CASGLAPTGELFF. The CDR3 bases are TGTGCCAGTGGACTAGCCCCAACCGGGGAGCTGTTTTTT.

This clone appeared a few times. This chain links TRBV6-5 with TRBJ1-2; 8 bases match TRBD1. Germline V gives CDR1 MNHEY, CDR2 SVGAGI. With 4 bases clipped from V and 4 bases from J, the junction kept 11 bases outside the gene matches. The length of the CDR3 is 16 residues. CDR3 coding DNA: TGTGCCAGCAGTTCCGGGACAGGAGGGGGTCTCTATGGCTACACCTTC. This translates into CASSSGTGGGLYGYTF.

The chain is built from TRBV19 and TRBJ1-5, with TRBD1 matching over 8 bases. In germline, CDR1 is LNHDA, CDR2 SQIVND (reference sequence). V lost 7 bases and J lost 4; bases outside the gene matches: 6. The CDR3 runs to 14 residues. The CDR3 loop is CASTGQGSNQPQHF. For the CDR3, the DNA is TGTGCCAGTACAGGACAGGGAAGTAATCAGCCCCAGCATTTT.

This chain connects TRBV18 to TRBJ1-1; TRBD1 might be the D (6 bases). The germline CDR1 and CDR2 sequences are KGHSH and LQKENI. V was pared by 2 bases and J by 6 bases, with 16 bases between. CDR3 length: 15 amino acids. CDR3 loop: CASSPDLGGASEAFF. In nucleotides, the CDR3 is TGTGCCAGCTCACCAGATCTAGGGGGGGCCTCTGAAGCTTTCTTT. The whole variable domain, filled in from reference TRBV18 and TRBJ1-1, reads NAGVMQNPRHLVRRRGQEARLRCSPMKGHSHVYWYRQLPEEGLKFMVYLQKENIIDESGMPKERFSAEFPKEGPSILRIQQVVRGDSAAYFCASSPDLGGASEAFFGQGTRLTVV.

V usage is TRBV7-8 and J usage is TRBJ2-3, with a tentative D call TRBD1 (6 bases). V lost 1 base and J 1 base, leaving 24 bases between the germline ends. The CDR3 consists of 20 residues. Germline V gene sequence: CDR1 SGHVS, CDR2 FQNEAQ. The chain's CDR3 is CASSLDRVAVIVGGTDTQYF. The CDR3 nucleotides read TGTGCCAGCAGCTTAGACAGGGTCGCGGTTATCGTCGGGGGCACAGATACGCAGTATTTT.

V and J are TRBV6-6 and TRBJ1-2, with D maybe TRBD1 (5 bases). In germline, CDR1 is MNHNY, CDR2 SVGAGI (reference sequence). V lost 4 bases, J lost 0 bases, and 12 bases lay in between. The CDR3 is 15 amino acids. CDR3 DNA: TGTGCCAGCAGTTTTCCCCAGGGTGCTAACTATGGCTACACCTTC. It codes for CASSFPQGANYGYTF.

This chain uses TRBV27 with TRBJ2-1; 8 bases line up with TRBD1. V gave up 2 bases and J gave up 8 bases; unmatched junction bases: 14. The CDR3 extends over 17 amino acids. Germline V CDR1 and CDR2: MNHEY, SMNVEV (reference sequence). CDR3 coding DNA: TGTGCCAGCAGTTTACGGTATATTGCGGACAGGGATCATGAGCAGTTCTTC. It encodes CASSLRYIADRDHEQFF.

The rearrangement links TRBV11-3 to TRBJ2-3, with 8 bases fitting TRBD2. Germline V gives CDR1 SGHNT, CDR2 YENEEA. Trimming cost V 7 bases and J 3 bases; bases outside gene matches: 9. The CDR3 covers 15 residues. The CDR3 DNA sequence: TGTGCCAGCAATCCAGCGGGAGTTAGGACAGATACGCAGTATTTT. It codes for CASNPAGVRTDTQYF.

For the CDR3, the DNA is TGTGCCACGAACAGGGTATCCGGGGAGCTGTTTTTT. It codes for CATNRVSGELFF. The chain combines TRBV12-3 or TRBV12-4 with TRBJ2-2; D is possibly TRBD1 (6 bases). Trimming took off 10 bases at V and 6 bases at J, with 12 bases between the two ends. This CDR3 has 12 amino acids.